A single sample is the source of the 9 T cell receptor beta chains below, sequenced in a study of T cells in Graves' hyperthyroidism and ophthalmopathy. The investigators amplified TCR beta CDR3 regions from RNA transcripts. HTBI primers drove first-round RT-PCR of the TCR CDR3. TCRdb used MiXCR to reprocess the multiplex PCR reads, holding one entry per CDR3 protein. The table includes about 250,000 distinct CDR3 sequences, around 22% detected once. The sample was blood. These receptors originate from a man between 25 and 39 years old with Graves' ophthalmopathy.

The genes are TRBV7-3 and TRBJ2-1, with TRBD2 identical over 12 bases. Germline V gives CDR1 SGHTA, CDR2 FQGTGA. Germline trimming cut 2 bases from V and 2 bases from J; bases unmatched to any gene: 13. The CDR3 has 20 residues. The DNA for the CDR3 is TGTGCCAGCAGCTTATGGGCTAGCGGGAGGGGCAGGACTACCTACAATGAGCAGTTCTTC. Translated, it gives CASSLWASGRGRTTYNEQFF. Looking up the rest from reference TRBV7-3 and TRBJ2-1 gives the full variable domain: GAGVSQTPSNKVTEKGKYVELRCDPISGHTALYWYRQSLGQGPEFLIYFQGTGAADDSGLPNDRFFAVRPEGSVSTLKIQRTERGDSAVYLCASSLWASGRGRTTYNEQFFGPGTRLTVL.

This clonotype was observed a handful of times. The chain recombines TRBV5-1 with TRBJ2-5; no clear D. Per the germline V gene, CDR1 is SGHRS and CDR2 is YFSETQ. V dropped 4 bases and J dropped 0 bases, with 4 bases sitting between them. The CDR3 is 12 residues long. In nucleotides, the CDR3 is TGCGCCAGCAGCGGAGACCAAGAGACCCAGTACTTC. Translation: CASSGDQETQYF.

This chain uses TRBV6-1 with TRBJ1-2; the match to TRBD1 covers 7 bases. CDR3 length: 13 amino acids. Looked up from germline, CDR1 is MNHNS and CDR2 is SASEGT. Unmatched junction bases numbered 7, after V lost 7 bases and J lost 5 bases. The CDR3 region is CASTYGQDYGYTF. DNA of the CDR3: TGTGCCAGCACATATGGACAGGATTATGGCTACACCTTC.

The CDR3 here is CSARVGDRGTGELFF. CDR3 DNA sequence: TGCAGTGCTAGAGTCGGGGACCGGGGCACCGGGGAGCTGTTTTTT. This rearrangement joins TRBV20-1 to TRBJ2-2, with D possibly called TRBD1 or TRBD2 (5 bases each). With 1 base removed from V and 4 bases from J, the gap between germline ends came to 13 bases. The CDR3 is 15 residues long. The germline gives CDR1 DFQATT, CDR2 SNEGSKA (reference sequence).

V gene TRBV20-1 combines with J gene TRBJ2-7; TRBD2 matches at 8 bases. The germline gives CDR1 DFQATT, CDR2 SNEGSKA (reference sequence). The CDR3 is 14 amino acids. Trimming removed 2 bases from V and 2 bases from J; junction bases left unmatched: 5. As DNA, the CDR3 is TGCAGTGCTAGACCGAGCGGGAGTCCCTACGAGCAGTACTTC. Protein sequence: CSARPSGSPYEQYF.

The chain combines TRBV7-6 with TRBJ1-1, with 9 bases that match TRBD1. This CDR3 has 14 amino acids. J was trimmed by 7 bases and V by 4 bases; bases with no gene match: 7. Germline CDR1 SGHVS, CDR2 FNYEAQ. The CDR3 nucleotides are TGTGCCAGCAGCTCCCGACAGGGGGTGGGTGAAGCTTTCTTT. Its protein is CASSSRQGVGEAFF.

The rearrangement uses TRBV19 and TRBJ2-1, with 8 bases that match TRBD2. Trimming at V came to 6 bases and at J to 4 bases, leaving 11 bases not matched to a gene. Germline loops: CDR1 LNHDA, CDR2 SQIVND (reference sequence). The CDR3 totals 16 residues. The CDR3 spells CASRGRGAGAYNEQFF. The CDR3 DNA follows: TGTGCCAGTAGGGGTAGGGGAGCGGGAGCATACAATGAGCAGTTCTTC. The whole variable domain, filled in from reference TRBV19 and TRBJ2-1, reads DGGITQSPKYLFRKEGQNVTLSCEQNLNHDAMYWYRQDPGQGLRLIYYSQIVNDFQKGDIAEGYSVSREKKESFPLTVTSAQKNPTAFYLCASRGRGAGAYNEQFFGPGTRLTVL.

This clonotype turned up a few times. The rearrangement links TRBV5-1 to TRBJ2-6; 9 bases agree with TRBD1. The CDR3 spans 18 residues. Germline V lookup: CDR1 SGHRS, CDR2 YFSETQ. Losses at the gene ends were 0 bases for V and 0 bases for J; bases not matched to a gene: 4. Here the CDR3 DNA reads TGCGCCAGCAGCTTGGGCGGGACAGGGCACTCTGGGGCCAACGTCCTGACTTTC. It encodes CASSLGGTGHSGANVLTF.

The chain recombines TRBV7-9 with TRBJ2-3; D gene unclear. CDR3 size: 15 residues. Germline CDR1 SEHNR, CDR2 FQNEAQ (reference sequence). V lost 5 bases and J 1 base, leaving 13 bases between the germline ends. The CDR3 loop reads CASSPKGGGTDTQYF. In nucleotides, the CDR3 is TGTGCCAGCAGCCCTAAAGGTGGGGGCACAGATACGCAGTATTTT.